The entry below describes one T cell receptor beta chain. As yet, its antigen is unknown. This CDR3 is 15 amino acids long. V was pared by 7 bases and J by 3 bases, with 11 bases of the junction left unmatched. Germline V gene data show CDR1 as SGHRS and CDR2 as YFSETQ. These data belong to a study of multiple sclerosis patients with progressive multifocal leukoencephalopathy. The sample's time point: before natalizumab initiation. Repertoires were generated with immunoSEQ multiplex PCR, while TCRdb's copy carries only in-frame clones and drops some. The table has around 32,000 clones, about 92% seen once; the top ten hold around 2.1%. Study-wide results and caveats: Less diverse TRB repertoires were suggested in most PML patients.

Specimen: PBMCs. The receptor was derived from a man between 25 and 39 years old with multiple sclerosis. The gene calls are TRBV5-1 and TRBJ2-7; 9 bases fit TRBD2. The CDR3 nucleotides read TGCGCCAGCGCTTACCTTAGCGGGGGTGGCTACGAGCAGTACTTC. It translates to CASAYLSGGGYEQYF.